Presented here are 9 T cell receptor beta chains from one specimen sequenced in a study of shared clonotypes between healthy human individuals. Repertoires were generated with immunoSEQ multiplex PCR, while TCRdb's copy carries only in-frame clones and drops some. Among roughly 2.2 million clones listed, around 92% were seen once. The sample taken for sequencing was naive CD4+ T cells from PBMCs. Subset specified: CD45RA+ positively selected. These receptor sequences come from a man aged 18 to 29 in good health. Some clones in this sample may be carry-over from other donors' samples.

The CDR3 here is CASSFGGNGYTF. CDR3 nucleotide sequence: TGTGCCAGCAGCTTTGGGGGGAATGGCTACACCTTC. The genes are TRBV11-2 and TRBJ1-2, with D perhaps TRBD1 (5 bases). Germline-derived CDR1 and CDR2 are SGHAT and FQNNGV. This CDR3 comprises 12 residues. Trimming pared 3 bases from V and 6 bases from J, leaving 8 bases between.

This chain connects TRBV7-2 to TRBJ2-1, with 12 bases that match TRBD2. Germline V gives CDR1 SGHTA, CDR2 FQGNSA. The V gene end was trimmed by 8 bases and the J gene end by 3 bases; junction bases not matched to a gene: 5. This CDR3 is built from 15 residues. CDR3 sequence (DNA): TGTGCCAGCGCATCGGGACTAGCGGGCTACAATGAGCAGTTCTTC. It is translated as CASASGLAGYNEQFF.

The chain has TRBV28 and TRBJ2-6, with D unclear. The CDR3 is 16 amino acids. V lost 1 base, J lost 0 bases, and 7 bases lay in between. Germline loops: CDR1 MDHEN, CDR2 SYDVKM. CDR3 coding DNA: TGTGCCAGCAGTTTATCCCGGGCCTCTGGGGCCAACGTCCTGACTTTC. The encoded protein is CASSLSRASGANVLTF.

V and J are TRBV6-6 and TRBJ1-2, with D possibly TRBD1 on 6 matching bases. The CDR3 extends over 13 amino acids. Trimming removed 6 bases from V and 8 bases from J, with 16 bases in between. The germline gives CDR1 MNHNY, CDR2 SVGAGI (reference sequence). The CDR3 here is CASSQQGFAGYTF. The CDR3 region has the DNA TGTGCCAGCAGCCAACAGGGATTCGCGGGCTACACCTTC.

This sequence joins TRBV5-6 and TRBJ2-7, with 8 bases fitting TRBD1. Germline CDR1 is SGHDT and CDR2 is YYEEEE. The V and J ends lost 3 bases and 2 bases, in that order; junction bases with no gene match: 4. The CDR3 sequence is 14 residues long. For the CDR3, the DNA is TGTGCCAGCAGCTACCGGGACAGGACCTACGAGCAGTACTTC. Translated, it gives CASSYRDRTYEQYF.

The J gene is TRBJ1-5, the V gene TRBV6-5; D perhaps matches TRBD1 (5 bases). The CDR3 covers 12 residues. CDR1 is MNHEY and CDR2 is SVGAGI in the germline V gene. The germline V and J ends were trimmed by 10 bases and 11 bases, with 18 bases remaining between them. This CDR3 reads CATRDRLGAQHF. The CDR3 region has the DNA TGTGCCACCAGGGACCGGTTAGGGGCCCAGCATTTT.

With respect to this clone: Other DNA sequences within the sample encode an identical CDR3. The chain is built from TRBV5-1 and TRBJ2-5, with 7 nucleotides matching TRBD1. The length of the CDR3 is 14 residues. Germline V gene data show CDR1 as SGHRS and CDR2 as YFSETQ. Trimming took 3 bases from V and 4 from J; bases not matched to a gene: 6. CDR3 sequence (DNA): TGCGCCAGCAGCTCGACAGGGTCGGGAGAGACCCAGTACTTC. It yields the protein CASSSTGSGETQYF.

This chain uses TRBV20-1 with TRBJ1-2; the D gene is possibly TRBD1 (6 bases). The CDR3 totals 11 residues. Germline CDR1 DFQATT, CDR2 SNEGSKA (reference sequence). Trimming shortened V by 4 bases and J by 7 bases, and 10 bases separated the two germline ends. The CDR3, as DNA: TGCAGTGCTACGAAGGGGGTTGGCTACACCTTC. Translated, it gives CSATKGVGYTF.

In this sample, this clone turned up once. The sample holds other DNA sequences that translate to the same CDR3. This chain connects TRBV20-1 to TRBJ2-7; D perhaps matches TRBD1 (5 bases). The CDR3 extends over 11 amino acids. Per germline, CDR1 DFQATT and CDR2 SNEGSKA (reference sequence). V was cut by 6 bases and J by 3 bases, with 9 bases left in between. In nucleotides, the CDR3 is TGCAGTGCCCGGACATTCTACGAGCAGTACTTC. Amino acid sequence: CSARTFYEQYF.